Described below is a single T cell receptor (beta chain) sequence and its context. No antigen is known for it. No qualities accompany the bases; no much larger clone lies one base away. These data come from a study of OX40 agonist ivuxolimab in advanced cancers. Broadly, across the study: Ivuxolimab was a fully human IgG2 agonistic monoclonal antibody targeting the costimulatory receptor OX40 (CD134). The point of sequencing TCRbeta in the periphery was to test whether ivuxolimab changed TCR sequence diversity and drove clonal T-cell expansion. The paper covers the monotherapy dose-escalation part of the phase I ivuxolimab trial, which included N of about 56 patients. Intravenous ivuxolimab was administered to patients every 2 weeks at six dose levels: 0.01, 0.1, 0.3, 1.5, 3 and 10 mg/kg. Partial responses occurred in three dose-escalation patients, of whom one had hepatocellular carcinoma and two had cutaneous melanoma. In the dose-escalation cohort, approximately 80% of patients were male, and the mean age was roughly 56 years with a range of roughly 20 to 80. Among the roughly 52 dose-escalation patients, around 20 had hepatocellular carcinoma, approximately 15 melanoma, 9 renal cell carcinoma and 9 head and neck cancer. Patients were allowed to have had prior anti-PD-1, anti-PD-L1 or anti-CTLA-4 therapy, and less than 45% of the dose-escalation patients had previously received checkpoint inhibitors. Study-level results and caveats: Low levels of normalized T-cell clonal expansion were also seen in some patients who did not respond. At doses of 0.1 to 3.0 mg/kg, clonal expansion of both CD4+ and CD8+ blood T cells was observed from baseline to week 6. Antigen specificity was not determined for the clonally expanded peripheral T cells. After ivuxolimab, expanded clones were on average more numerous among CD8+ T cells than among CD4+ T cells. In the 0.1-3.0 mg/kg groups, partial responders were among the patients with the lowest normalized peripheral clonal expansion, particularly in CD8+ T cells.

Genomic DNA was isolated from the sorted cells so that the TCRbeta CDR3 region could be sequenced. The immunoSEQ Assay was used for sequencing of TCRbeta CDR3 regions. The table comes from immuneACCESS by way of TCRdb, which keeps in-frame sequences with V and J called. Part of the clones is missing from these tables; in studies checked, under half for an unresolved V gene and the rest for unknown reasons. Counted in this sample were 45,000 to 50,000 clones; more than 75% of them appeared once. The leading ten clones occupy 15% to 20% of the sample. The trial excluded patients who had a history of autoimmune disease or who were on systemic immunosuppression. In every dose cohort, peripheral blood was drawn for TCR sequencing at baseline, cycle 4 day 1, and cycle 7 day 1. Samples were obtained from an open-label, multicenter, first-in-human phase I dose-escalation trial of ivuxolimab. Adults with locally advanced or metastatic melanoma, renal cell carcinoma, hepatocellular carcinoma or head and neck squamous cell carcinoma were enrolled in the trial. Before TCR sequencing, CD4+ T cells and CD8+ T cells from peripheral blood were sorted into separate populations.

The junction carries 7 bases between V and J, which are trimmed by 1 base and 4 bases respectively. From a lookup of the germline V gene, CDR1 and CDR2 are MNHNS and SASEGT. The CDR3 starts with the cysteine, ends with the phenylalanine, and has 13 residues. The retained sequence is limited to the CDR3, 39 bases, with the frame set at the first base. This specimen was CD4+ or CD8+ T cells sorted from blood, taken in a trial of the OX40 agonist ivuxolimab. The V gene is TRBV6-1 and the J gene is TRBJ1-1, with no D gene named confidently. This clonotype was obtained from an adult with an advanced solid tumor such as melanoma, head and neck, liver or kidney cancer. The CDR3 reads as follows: CASSEVLGTEAFF. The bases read TGTGCCAGCAGTGAAGTTTTAGGCACTGAAGCTTTCTTT.